This TCR beta chain came from a study of T cells in Graves' hyperthyroidism and ophthalmopathy. Study-level points and caveats: Blood samples included most of the expanded thyroid clonotypes exceeding 0.001.

Participants, patients aged 18 to 65, had newly diagnosed hyperthyroidism with a duration under 2 months. The PBMCs were taken from about 10 ml of fresh peripheral blood. This clonotype was seen many times. Antigen: not known. The ends were cut back, 2 bases at V and 4 bases at J, with 6 bases in the middle. The CDR3 runs 13 residues. RNA transcripts gave rise to amplified TCR beta CDR3 regions. The HTBI primer set drove a first-round RT-PCR of the TCR CDR3. TCRdb used MiXCR to reprocess the multiplex PCR reads, holding one entry per CDR3 protein. The table records 650,000 to 700,000 distinct CDR3 sequences, around 16% of them present only once.

The origin of this receptor is a man aged 45-60 years with Graves' hyperthyroidism. Source material: blood. This chain uses TRBV12-3 or TRBV12-4 with TRBJ1-5; D remains unclear. As DNA, the CDR3 is TGTGCCAGCAGTTTACAGGAGAATCAGCCCCAGCATTTT. This encodes CASSLQENQPQHF.